This TCR beta chain was found in a study of blood T cell repertoires in COVID-19. Profiled with immunoSEQ multiplex PCR; TCRdb holds only in-frame clones, not every one. The sample lists 350,000 or so clones, 88% occurring once. All exposed participants met a person with COVID-19 within 2 weeks before entering the study. V was clipped by 6 bases and J by 7 bases, with 21 bases between them. This CDR3 spans 15 amino acids. Per the germline V gene, CDR1 is MNHEY and CDR2 is SVGAGI. The TCR originated in a woman aged 25 to 39 who had been exposed to COVID-19. The rearrangement uses TRBV6-5 and TRBJ2-5; unclear D gene. The material sequenced was PBMCs or T cells enriched from blood (not recorded which). CDR3 DNA: TGTGCCAGCAGACCACACCAAAAAGTAACGGGGACCCAGTACTTC. This encodes CASRPHQKVTGTQYF.